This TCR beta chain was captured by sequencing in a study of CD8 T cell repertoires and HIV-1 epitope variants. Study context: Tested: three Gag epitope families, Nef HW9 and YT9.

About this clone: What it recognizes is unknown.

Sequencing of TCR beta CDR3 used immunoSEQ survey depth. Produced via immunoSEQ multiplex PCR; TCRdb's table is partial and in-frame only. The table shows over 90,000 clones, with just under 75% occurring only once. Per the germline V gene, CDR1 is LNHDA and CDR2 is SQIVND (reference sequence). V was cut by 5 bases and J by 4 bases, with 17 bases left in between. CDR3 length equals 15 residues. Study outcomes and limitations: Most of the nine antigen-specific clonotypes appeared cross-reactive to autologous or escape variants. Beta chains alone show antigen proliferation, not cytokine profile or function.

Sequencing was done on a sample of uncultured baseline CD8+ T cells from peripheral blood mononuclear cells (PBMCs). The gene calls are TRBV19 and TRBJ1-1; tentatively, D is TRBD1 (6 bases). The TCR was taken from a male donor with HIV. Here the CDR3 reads CASSADGTRGTEAFF. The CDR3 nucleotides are TGTGCCAGTAGTGCAGACGGGACACGGGGCACTGAAGCTTTCTTT.